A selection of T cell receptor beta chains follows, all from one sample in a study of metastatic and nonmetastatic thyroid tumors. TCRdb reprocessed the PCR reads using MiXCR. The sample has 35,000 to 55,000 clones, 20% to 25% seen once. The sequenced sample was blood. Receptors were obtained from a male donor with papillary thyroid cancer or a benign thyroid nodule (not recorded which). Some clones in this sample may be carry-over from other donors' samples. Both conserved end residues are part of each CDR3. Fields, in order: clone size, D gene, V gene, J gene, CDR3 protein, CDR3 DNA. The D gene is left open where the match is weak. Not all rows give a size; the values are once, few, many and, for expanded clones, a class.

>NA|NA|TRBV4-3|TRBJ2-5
CASSHGRLDGIQETQYF
TGCGCCAGCAGCCACGGGCGACTAGACGGGATACAAGAGACCCAGTACTTC
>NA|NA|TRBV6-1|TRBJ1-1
CASGEMNTEAFF
TGTGCCAGCGGAGAGATGAACACTGAAGCTTTCTTT
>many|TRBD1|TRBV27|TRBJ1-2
CASSLNRGGYGYTF
TGTGCCAGCAGTTTAAACAGGGGAGGTTATGGCTACACCTTC
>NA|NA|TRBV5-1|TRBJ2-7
CASSLGLARGTYEQYF
TGCGCCAGCAGCTTGGGATTGGCTAGAGGGACCTACGAGCAGTACTTC
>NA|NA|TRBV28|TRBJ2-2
CASSLNAWGHILTGELFF
TGTGCCAGCAGTTTAAACGCCTGGGGACATATCCTCACCGGGGAGCTGTTTTTT
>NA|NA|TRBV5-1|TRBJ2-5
CASSSYQETQYF
TGCGCCAGCAGCTCGTACCAAGAGACCCAGTACTTC
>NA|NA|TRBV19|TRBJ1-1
CASSIGLRGAEAFF
TGTGCCAGTAGTATAGGTCTCCGTGGGGCTGAAGCTTTCTTT
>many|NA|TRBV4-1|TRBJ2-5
CASSPVAGSIGETQYF
TGCGCCAGCAGCCCAGTTGCCGGGAGCATAGGGGAGACCCAGTACTTC
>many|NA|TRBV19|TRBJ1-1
CASSLRGLQGGTEAFF
TGTGCCAGTAGTCTGCGCGGGCTTCAAGGCGGCACTGAAGCTTTCTTT
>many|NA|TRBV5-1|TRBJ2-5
CASSPHRQETQYF
TGCGCCAGCAGCCCCCACAGACAAGAGACCCAGTACTTC
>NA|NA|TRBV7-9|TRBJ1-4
CASSQGQEGEKLFF
TGTGCCAGCAGCCAGGGCCAAGAGGGGGAAAAACTGTTTTTT
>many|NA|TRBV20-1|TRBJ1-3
CSASIGGGEYSGNTIYF
TGCAGTGCTAGTATAGGGGGGGGAGAGTACTCTGGAAACACCATATATTTT
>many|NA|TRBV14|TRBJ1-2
CASSQDYGTLNGYTF
TGTGCCAGCAGCCAAGATTACGGGACCCTAAATGGCTACACCTTC
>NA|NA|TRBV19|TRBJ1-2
CASSPTGRDYGYTF
TGTGCCAGTAGTCCTACGGGTAGGGACTATGGCTACACCTTC
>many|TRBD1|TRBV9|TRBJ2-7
CASSEGTGTGINEQYF
TGTGCCAGCAGCGAGGGGACCGGGACAGGGATCAACGAGCAGTACTTC
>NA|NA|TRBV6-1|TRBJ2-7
CASSEGAGVEQYF
TGTGCCAGCAGTGAAGGGGCAGGGGTCGAGCAGTACTTC
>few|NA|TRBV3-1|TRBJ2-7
CASSHADGDEQYF
TGTGCCAGCAGCCATGCCGATGGCGACGAGCAGTACTTC
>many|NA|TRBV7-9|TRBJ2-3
CASSLVDTQYF
TGTGCCAGCAGCTTAGTAGATACGCAGTATTTT
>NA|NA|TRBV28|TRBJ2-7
CASSLLTRIYEQYF
TGTGCCAGCAGTCTACTAACGAGAATCTACGAGCAGTACTTC
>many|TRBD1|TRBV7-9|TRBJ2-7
CASSNRDRDSYEQYF
TGTGCCAGCAGCAACCGGGACAGAGACTCCTACGAGCAGTACTTC
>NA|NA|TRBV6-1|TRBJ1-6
CASSPVAEVNSPLHF
TGTGCCAGCAGCCCTGTGGCCGAGGTTAATTCACCCCTCCACTTT
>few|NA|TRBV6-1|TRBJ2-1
CASSGLRSGSYNEQFF
TGTGCCAGCAGTGGCTTGCGGTCGGGCTCCTACAATGAGCAGTTCTTC
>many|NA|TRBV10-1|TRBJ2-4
CASTLLPLAKNIQYF
TGCGCCAGCACGCTCCTCCCTTTAGCCAAAAACATTCAGTACTTC
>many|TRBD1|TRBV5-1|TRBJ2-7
CASSFHPTGNYEQYF
TGCGCCAGCAGCTTCCACCCGACAGGGAATTACGAGCAGTACTTC
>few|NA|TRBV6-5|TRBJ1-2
CASSSQGGPNYGYTF
TGTGCCAGCAGTTCCCAGGGCGGCCCTAACTATGGCTACACCTTC
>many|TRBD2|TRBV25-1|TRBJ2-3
CASSASGIVDTQYF
TGTGCCAGCAGTGCTAGCGGGATTGTAGATACGCAGTATTTT
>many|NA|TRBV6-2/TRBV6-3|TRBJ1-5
CASSYTRQGNQPQHF
TGTGCCAGCAGTTACACAAGACAGGGCAATCAGCCCCAGCATTTT
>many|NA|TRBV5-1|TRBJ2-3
CASSLGRSPTDTQYF
TGCGCCAGCAGCTTGGGTAGGTCCCCCACAGATACGCAGTATTTT
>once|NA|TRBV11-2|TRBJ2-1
CASSFWGLSQFF
TGTGCCAGCAGCTTCTGGGGCTTATCTCAGTTCTTC
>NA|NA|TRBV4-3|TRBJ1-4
CASSQEGINEKLFF
TGCGCCAGCAGCCAAGAAGGAATTAATGAAAAACTGTTTTTT
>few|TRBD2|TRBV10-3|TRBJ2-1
CASSGTTNEQFF
TGTGCCAGCTCCGGGACTACCAATGAGCAGTTCTTC